The 10 T cell receptor beta chains listed next were all sequenced from one sample in a study of response to subunit inactivated influenza vaccine. From the RT-PCR reads, TCRdb called clonotypes with MiXCR, one entry per CDR3 protein. The sample gives roughly 670,000 distinct CDR3 sequences, around 15% of which show up once; 6% to 9.5% is in the top ten. The sequenced sample was PBMCs from blood, obtained approximately 15 days before vaccination. These receptors were collected from a man between 50 and 59 years old who received an inactivated influenza vaccine.

This clonotype has just a few counts. The chain uses TRBV29-1 and TRBJ2-5; 7 positions match TRBD1. CDR1 SQVTM and CDR2 ANQGSEA come from the germline V gene. Losses at the gene ends were 0 bases for V and 3 bases for J; bases not matched to a gene: 7. CDR3 length: 15 residues. This CDR3 is CSVEEGGSPKETQYF. CDR3 coding DNA: TGCAGCGTTGAAGAAGGGGGCAGTCCTAAAGAGACCCAGTACTTC.

This sequence joins TRBV4-2 and TRBJ2-7; D unresolved. The V gene's germline CDR1 is LGHNA and CDR2 YNFKEQ. Trimming pared 2 bases from V and 2 bases from J, leaving 7 bases between. The CDR3 runs to 13 residues. The CDR3 bases are TGTGCCAGCAGCCAACGGAGAACCTACGAGCAGTACTTC. It is translated as CASSQRRTYEQYF.

This clonotype occurred many times. The chain carries TRBV12-3 or TRBV12-4 and TRBJ2-2; 7 bases line up with TRBD1. Trimming removed 5 bases from V and 6 bases from J; junction bases left unmatched: 6. There are 14 residues in the CDR3. The CDR3 bases are TGTGCCAGCAGTCGACGACAGGGCTCCGGGGAGCTGTTTTTT. This translates into CASSRRQGSGELFF.

The sample holds a few counts of this clonotype. J is TRBJ2-5 and V is TRBV28, with a weak D call TRBD2 (7 bases). The V end was cut by 10 bases, the J end by 5 bases, with 23 bases between. The CDR3 is made up of 15 amino acids. Germline lookup yields CDR1 MDHEN and CDR2 SYDVKM. CDR3 bases: TGTGCCACCGGAGATAGGGGGGGTAGTAGGGAGACCCAGTACTTC. Translating gives CATGDRGGSRETQYF.

This clonotype was observed at least ten times. This chain links TRBV29-1 with TRBJ2-1, with 11 bases identical to TRBD2. The junction had 15 bases not matched to a gene; V was cut back by 6 bases and J by 5 bases. This CDR3 contains 17 residues. CDR1 and CDR2 from the germline V gene are SQVTM and ANQGSEA. CDR3 sequence: CSVPLGFSGGADNEQFF. CDR3 coding DNA: TGCAGCGTCCCCCTGGGGTTTAGCGGGGGGGCAGACAATGAGCAGTTCTTC.

This clonotype was seen a few times. The V gene is TRBV12-3 or TRBV12-4, the J gene TRBJ1-1; D unresolved. V lost 3 bases and J lost 4, with 12 bases in between. The CDR3 loop spans 14 amino acids. CDR3 protein: CASSFSGKGTEAFF. The CDR3 DNA sequence: TGTGCCAGCAGTTTCTCTGGTAAGGGCACTGAAGCTTTCTTT.

This clonotype was recorded a few times. This rearrangement joins TRBV5-1 to TRBJ2-2, with a possible D match to TRBD1 (7 bases). Trimming stripped 2 bases from V and 5 bases from J, with 13 bases between. Germline CDR1 reads SGHRS; CDR2 reads YFSETQ. The CDR3 consists of 15 residues. The CDR3 DNA reads TGCGCCAGCAGCTTACCCGGGGGACAGACCGGGGAGCTGTTTTTT. It specifies CASSLPGGQTGELFF.

The genes are TRBV20-1 and TRBJ1-1; 8 bases agree with TRBD1. CDR3 size: 14 residues. The V segment lost 4 bases and the J segment 1 base; nucleotides outside the gene matches: 5. The germline V gene encodes CDR1 DFQATT and CDR2 SNEGSKA (reference sequence). CDR3 DNA sequence: TGCAGTGCTAACAGGGGGGCCCGGAACACTGAAGCTTTCTTT. This sequence encodes CSANRGARNTEAFF.

This clonotype was seen more than once but under ten times. The chain is built from TRBV7-2 and TRBJ2-7; 8 bases map to TRBD1. The V segment lost 1 base and the J segment 3 bases; nucleotides outside the gene matches: 8. The CDR3 has 16 residues. The germline CDR1 and CDR2 sequences are SGHTA and FQGNSA. DNA of the CDR3: TGTGCCAGCAGCTTAGAGGACAGGGCCTCATTCTACGAGCAGTACTTC. It yields the protein CASSLEDRASFYEQYF.

The chain combines TRBV20-1 with TRBJ2-5; D tentatively reads TRBD1 or TRBD2 (6 bases each). This CDR3 is 16 amino acids long. The V gene lost 0 bases and the J gene lost 4 bases, with 18 bases spanning the gap. Germline CDR1 is DFQATT and CDR2 is SNEGSKA (reference sequence). CDR3 sequence: CSARDTRSEGGETQYF. CDR3 in DNA: TGCAGTGCTAGAGACACCCGTTCAGAGGGGGGAGAGACCCAGTACTTC.